Following are 27 T cell receptor beta chains from one sample sequenced in a study of T-cell memory formation after mild COVID-19. MiXCR, run by TCRdb on the 5' RACE reads, gives a single entry per CDR3 protein. The table shows about 290,000 distinct CDR3 sequences, with 15% occurring only once. What was sequenced was PBMCs or a T cell subset sorted from them (not recorded which). The receptors here all came from a man aged 18 to 30 who had mild COVID-19 (a few samples of this study predate the infection). Cell type and time point are not known.

This clonotype was found many times. V usage is TRBV4-3 and J usage is TRBJ1-6; D call uncertain. This CDR3 is 13 amino acids long. Trimming stripped 1 base from V and 5 bases from J, with 3 bases between. CDR1 LGHNA and CDR2 YSLEER come from the germline V gene. The CDR3 nucleotides read TGCGCCAGCAGCCAAGTAAATAATTCACCCCTCCACTTT. Protein product: CASSQVNNSPLHF.

This clonotype occurred many times. The gene calls are TRBV6-5 and TRBJ2-1, with 9 bases fitting TRBD1. The J segment lost 10 bases and the V segment lost 4 bases, leaving 5 bases of the junction unmatched. CDR3 length: 13 residues. Germline V lookup: CDR1 MNHEY, CDR2 SVGAGI. CDR3 amino acids: CASSWDRVQEQFF. CDR3 bases: TGTGCCAGCAGTTGGGACAGGGTTCAGGAGCAGTTCTTC.

The CDR3 nucleotides are TGCAGCGCCCTGGACGGGGCAAGTGAGCAGTACTTC. Translating it yields CSALDGASEQYF. The rearrangement links TRBV29-1 to TRBJ2-7; D is possibly TRBD1 or TRBD2 (5 bases each). CDR1 is SQVTM and CDR2 is ANQGSEA in the germline V gene. The V and J ends lost 7 bases and 7 bases respectively, with 17 bases between them. The CDR3 runs to 12 residues.

The rearrangement joins TRBV6-6 to TRBJ2-7; TRBD1 matches at 10 bases. The CDR3 loop spans 16 amino acids. Germline CDR1 MNHNY, CDR2 SVGAGI (reference sequence). V lost 8 bases, J lost 3 bases, and 13 bases stayed unmatched. CDR3: CASGRDRGQRVYEQYV. The CDR3 DNA follows: TGTGCCAGCGGCCGGGACAGGGGCCAGCGCGTCTACGAGCAGTACGTC.

The chain is built from TRBV7-2 and TRBJ1-3; no clear D gene. Trimming took 1 base from V and 4 from J, leaving 5 bases between them. Germline V gene lookup returns CDR1 SGHTA and CDR2 FQGNSA. This CDR3 has 13 residues. The CDR3 here is CASSLGLGNTIYF. The CDR3 region has the DNA TGTGCCAGCAGCTTAGGACTAGGAAACACCATATATTTT. Drawing the rest from reference TRBV7-2 and TRBJ1-3, the complete variable domain is GAGVSQSPSNKVTEKGKDVELRCDPISGHTALYWYRQSLGQGLEFLIYFQGNSAPDKSGLPSDRFSAERTGGSVSTLTIQRTQQEDSAVYLCASSLGLGNTIYFGEGSWLTVV.

The chain carries TRBV19 and TRBJ1-2, with a tentative D call TRBD1 (6 bases). This CDR3 is 12 amino acids long. Germline values: CDR1 LNHDA, CDR2 SQIVND (reference sequence). Trimming left V 8 bases short and J 7 bases short, with 14 bases between. CDR3 sequence reads: CASRRRGGGYTF. The CDR3 DNA sequence: TGTGCCAGTCGGCGCAGGGGCGGTGGCTACACCTTC. Combining the CDR3 with reference TRBV19 and TRBJ1-2 gives the whole variable domain DGGITQSPKYLFRKEGQNVTLSCEQNLNHDAMYWYRQDPGQGLRLIYYSQIVNDFQKGDIAEGYSVSREKKESFPLTVTSAQKNPTAFYLCASRRRGGGYTFGSGTRLTVV.

The chain joins TRBV6-5 to TRBJ2-1; 8 nucleotides align to TRBD2. V shed 6 bases, J shed 0 bases, and the junction held 7 bases outside the gene matches. Germline CDR1 is MNHEY and CDR2 is SVGAGI. This CDR3 spans 16 amino acids. The CDR3 here is CASRSSAGVSYNEQFF. The DNA for the CDR3 is TGTGCCAGCAGGTCCTCAGCGGGGGTCTCCTACAATGAGCAGTTCTTC.

In its sample, this clonotype was seen once. The chain recombines TRBV28 with TRBJ2-5; D not certain. This CDR3 spans 12 amino acids. Germline lookup yields CDR1 MDHEN and CDR2 SYDVKM. Trimming removed 5 bases from V and 5 bases from J, with 9 bases in between. The chain's CDR3 is CASSRGPETQYF. The CDR3 nucleotides read TGTGCCAGCAGTCGAGGACCCGAGACCCAGTACTTC.

As for this clonotype: The junction shows a germline mismatch at one end, possibly a read error. The CDR3 nucleotides read TGTGCCAGCAGCTGGACAGGGGGAGGGAACACTGAAGCTTTATTT. Amino acids: CASSWTGGGNTEALF. The chain links TRBV7-2 to TRBJ1-1, with 10 nucleotides matching TRBD1. Per the germline V gene, CDR1 is SGHTA and CDR2 is FQGNSA. The length of the CDR3 is 15 residues.

Many counts were recorded for this clonotype. This chain connects TRBV12-3 or TRBV12-4 to TRBJ2-1; 12 bases agree with TRBD1. V was pared by 8 bases and J by 0 bases, with 5 bases of the junction left unmatched. There are 16 residues in the CDR3. CDR3 DNA sequence: TGTGCCAGCGCGGGACAGGGGGCGAGCTCCTACAATGAGCAGTTCTTC. Protein product: CASAGQGASSYNEQFF.

This sequence joins TRBV29-1 and TRBJ2-3; 9 bases fit TRBD1. This CDR3 has 13 amino acids. V shed 4 bases, J shed 7 bases, and the junction held 6 bases outside the gene matches. Germline CDR1 and CDR2: SQVTM and ANQGSEA. Here the CDR3 DNA reads TGCAGCGTTGTCGGACAGGGGTTGAATACGCAGTATTTT. The encoded protein is CSVVGQGLNTQYF.

V usage is TRBV9 and J usage is TRBJ1-2; tentative D call: TRBD1 (5 bases). The CDR3 consists of 14 residues. Germline V gene data show CDR1 as SGDLS and CDR2 as YYNGEE. V lost 2 bases and J 4 bases, leaving 12 bases between the germline ends. The DNA for the CDR3 is TGTGCCAGCAGCGTCATGACAGAGGGCTATGGCTACACCTTC. Translation gives CASSVMTEGYGYTF.

This clonotype was detected only a few times. The chain links TRBV7-9 to TRBJ1-1; D might be TRBD1 (6 bases). Trimming pared 6 bases from V and 5 bases from J, leaving 16 bases between. Per germline, CDR1 SEHNR and CDR2 FQNEAQ (reference sequence). This CDR3 has 14 residues. The CDR3 coding sequence is TGTGCCAGCAGTACGGGGGCAGTCCCGACTGAAGCTTTCTTT. As protein: CASSTGAVPTEAFF.

The CDR3 loop reads CASRRTGYGELFF. The DNA of the CDR3 is TGTGCCAGCAGGCGTACAGGGTACGGGGAGCTGTTTTTT. The chain uses TRBV12-3 or TRBV12-4 and TRBJ2-2; tentative D call: TRBD1 (6 bases). The CDR3 extends over 13 amino acids. The V gene lost 6 bases and the J gene lost 7 bases, with 12 bases spanning the gap.

The chain has TRBV4-3 and TRBJ1-1; 9 bases are shared with TRBD1. The CDR3 is made up of 15 amino acids. Germline V gene data show CDR1 as LGHNA and CDR2 as YSLEER. After removal of 4 bases from V and 3 bases from J, the junction contained 6 bases not matched to a gene. The CDR3 DNA reads TGCGCCAGCAGCCCCTTAGACAGGGGGGACACTGAAGCTTTCTTT. Its translation: CASSPLDRGDTEAFF.

Many counts were recorded for this clonotype. This chain connects TRBV7-2 to TRBJ2-5; D is unclear. Germline assignment: CDR1 SGHTA and CDR2 FQGNSA. The CDR3 extends over 14 amino acids. V was clipped by 5 bases and J by 2 bases, with 12 bases between them. The CDR3 DNA is TGTGCCAGCAGCCCCAGCAGGATTCAAGAGACCCAGTACTTC. Translated, it gives CASSPSRIQETQYF.

This clonotype was counted ten times or more. This chain joins TRBV5-4 and TRBJ1-1; no clear D gene. The germline gives CDR1 SGHNT, CDR2 YYREEE (reference sequence). The CDR3 spans 12 residues. The ends were cut back, 5 bases at V and 4 bases at J, with 9 bases in the middle. As DNA, the CDR3 is TGTGCCAGCAGGGTGGGATCCACTGAAGCTTTCTTT. Encoded protein: CASRVGSTEAFF.

The chain joins TRBV7-3 to TRBJ2-6, with D perhaps being TRBD1 or TRBD2 (5 bases each). The germline V gene encodes CDR1 SGHTA and CDR2 FQGTGA. With 2 bases removed from V and 2 bases from J, the gap between germline ends came to 13 bases. This CDR3 has 17 residues. This chain's CDR3 is CASSLFLGTAGANVLTF. CDR3 DNA sequence: TGTGCCAGCAGCTTATTCCTCGGGACCGCTGGGGCCAACGTCCTGACTTTC. The entire variable domain, with the rest obtained from reference TRBV7-3 and TRBJ2-6, is as follows: GAGVSQTPSNKVTEKGKYVELRCDPISGHTALYWYRQSLGQGPEFLIYFQGTGAADDSGLPNDRFFAVRPEGSVSTLKIQRTERGDSAVYLCASSLFLGTAGANVLTFGAGSRLTVL.

The chain has TRBV5-6 and TRBJ2-5; 11 nucleotides match TRBD2. J lost 2 bases, V lost 4 bases, and 4 bases had no gene match. Germline V gives CDR1 SGHDT, CDR2 YYEEEE. This CDR3 region has 15 residues. The DNA of the CDR3 is TGTGCCAGCAGCACACCTAGCGGGGGGCAAGAGACCCAGTACTTC. It encodes CASSTPSGGQETQYF.

The V call is TRBV7-9, the J call TRBJ2-7, with D uncertain. Germline loops: CDR1 SEHNR, CDR2 FQNEAQ (reference sequence). This CDR3 contains 11 residues. V was cut by 4 bases and J by 3 bases, with 4 bases left in between. The CDR3 bases are TGTGCCAGCAGCTCCTACTACGAGCAGTACGTC. Protein product: CASSSYYEQYV.

This clonotype is a singleton in its sample. The junction does not match germline at one end; this may be a read error. V is TRBV12-3 or TRBV12-4 and J is TRBJ2-1; 7 nucleotides agree with TRBD2. This CDR3 is built from 12 residues. The CDR3 DNA is TGTGCCAGCAGTTTTAGCGGGCGACCCACCAGCTTC. Its translation is CASSFSGRPTSF.

A few counts support this clonotype. The CDR3: CASSQGWGAGNTIYF. The CDR3, as DNA: TGCGCCAGCAGCCAAGGATGGGGAGCTGGAAACACCATATATTTT. The chain joins TRBV4-3 to TRBJ1-3; no definite D call. Germline lookup yields CDR1 LGHNA and CDR2 YSLEER. The CDR3 length is 15 residues. V dropped 1 base and J dropped 2 bases, with 9 bases sitting between them.

The V call is TRBV7-3, the J call TRBJ2-2; TRBD1 aligns across 8 bases. Germline CDR1 is SGHTA and CDR2 is FQGTGA. The length of the CDR3 is 14 residues. The J segment lost 7 bases and the V segment lost 5 bases, leaving 6 bases of the junction unmatched. The chain's CDR3 is CASSPWTGHGELFF. The CDR3 DNA reads TGTGCCAGCAGCCCCTGGACAGGGCACGGGGAGCTGTTTTTT.

This rearrangement joins TRBV27 to TRBJ2-1, with D tentatively TRBD1 or TRBD2 (6 bases each). This CDR3 region has 14 residues. V lost 4 bases to trimming and J lost 2 bases, with 9 bases between them. Germline V gives CDR1 MNHEY, CDR2 SMNVEV (reference sequence). CDR3 loop: CASSWRGAYNEQFF. The DNA of the CDR3 is TGTGCCAGCAGTTGGAGGGGGGCCTACAATGAGCAGTTCTTC.

In its sample, this clonotype was seen a few times. The chain is built from TRBV5-6 and TRBJ2-5, with 14 bases lining up with TRBD2. The germline CDR1 and CDR2 sequences are SGHDT and YYEEEE. Trimming cost V 4 bases and J 1 base; bases outside gene matches: 6. The CDR3 is made up of 17 amino acids. The CDR3 region has the DNA TGTGCCAGCAGCCCTGGACTAGCGGGGGGCACCCAAGAGACCCAGTACTTC. Its protein product is CASSPGLAGGTQETQYF.

This clonotype turned up a few times. The chain couples TRBV5-1 to TRBJ2-7; tentatively, D is TRBD1 or TRBD2 (5 bases each). Trimming pared 3 bases from V and 3 bases from J, leaving 10 bases between. Germline V CDR1 and CDR2: SGHRS, YFSETQ. The CDR3 extends over 13 amino acids. CDR3 loop: CASSWDGLYEQYF. CDR3 bases: TGCGCCAGCAGCTGGGACGGCCTCTACGAGCAGTACTTC.

There are a few counts of this clonotype. This chain links TRBV7-6 with TRBJ2-1; 12 bases are a match to TRBD2. The CDR3 loop spans 15 amino acids. Trimming at V came to 4 bases and at J to 6 bases, leaving 4 bases not matched to a gene. The germline gives CDR1 SGHVS, CDR2 FNYEAQ. CDR3 residues: CASSSTSGGFNEQFF. The CDR3 coding sequence is TGTGCCAGCAGCTCGACTAGCGGGGGATTCAATGAGCAGTTCTTC.